The subject of this entry is one TCR beta chain. The antigen is undetermined. This specimen belongs to a study of OX40 agonist ivuxolimab in advanced cancers. The wider study: The dose of intravenous ivuxolimab that patients received every 2 weeks ranged from 0.01 to 10 mg/kg. Study outcomes and limitations: Expanded clones were, on average, more numerous among CD8+ T cells than CD4+.

The CDR3 runs 13 residues. V was pared by 4 bases and J by 3 bases, with 3 bases of the junction left unmatched. Some clones are missing from TCRdb's copy, which holds only in-frame ones; the method was immunoSEQ multiplex PCR. The sample contains tens of thousands of clones, approximately 90% of which appear only once. The V and J genes are TRBV5-3 and TRBJ1-1; 7 positions match TRBD1. TRBV5-3 is an ORF, and what it does is uncertain. The source was CD4+ or CD8+ T cells sorted from blood, collected in a trial of the OX40 agonist ivuxolimab. The source of this sequence is an adult with an advanced solid tumor such as melanoma, head and neck, liver or kidney cancer. The CDR3 region has the DNA TGTGCCAGAAGCCACACAGGGGACACTGAAGCTTTCTTT. Its protein is CARSHTGDTEAFF.